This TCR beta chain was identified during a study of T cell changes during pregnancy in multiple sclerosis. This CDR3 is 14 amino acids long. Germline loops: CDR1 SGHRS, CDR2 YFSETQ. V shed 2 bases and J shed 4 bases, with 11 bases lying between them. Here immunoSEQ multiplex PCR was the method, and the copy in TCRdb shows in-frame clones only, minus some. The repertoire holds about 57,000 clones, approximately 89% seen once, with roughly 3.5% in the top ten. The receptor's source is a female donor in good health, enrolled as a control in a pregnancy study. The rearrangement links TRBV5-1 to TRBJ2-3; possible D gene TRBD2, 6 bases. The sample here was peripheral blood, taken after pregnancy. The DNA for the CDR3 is TGCGCCAGCAGCTTTGGGGGGAGCCCAGATACGCAGTATTTT. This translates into CASSFGGSPDTQYF.